This TCR beta chain was identified during a study of T-cell reconstitution after alpha-beta-depleted transplantation in children. V trimming: 6 bases; J trimming: 11 bases; junction bases outside the gene matches: 9. The CDR3 is 14 amino acids. Per the germline V gene, CDR1 is MDHEN and CDR2 is SYDVKM. Preparation of the TCRbeta library was carried out with unique molecular identifiers. MiXCR, run by TCRdb on the PCR reads, gives a single entry per CDR3 protein. Of 600,000 to 700,000 distinct CDR3 sequences detected, 15% to 20% appear once; the ten largest clones hold around 0.96%. The sequence derives from a human donor who donated a stem cell graft to a child with acute myeloid leukemia. The chain joins TRBV28 to TRBJ1-5, with 11 bases identical to TRBD1. The sample consisted of PBMCs from the stem cell graft donor, taken from the stem cell graft. CDR3 coding DNA: TGTGCCAGCAGGGGGGGACAGGGGGGCATGGCCCAGCATTTT. Translation: CASRGGQGGMAQHF.